This T cell receptor beta chain is from a study of T-cell reconstitution after alpha-beta-depleted transplantation in children. Germline assignment: CDR1 SQVTM and CDR2 ANQGSEA. The CDR3 is made up of 16 amino acids. J was trimmed by 1 base and V by 6 bases; bases with no gene match: 13. Unique molecular identifiers were used in preparing the TCRbeta library. TCRdb re-called the PCR reads through MiXCR, storing one row per CDR3 protein. There are some 350,000 distinct CDR3 sequences in the sample; over 9% occur only once, and around 2.5% lies in the top ten. The rearrangement uses TRBV29-1 and TRBJ1-2, with 8 bases that match TRBD1. The clonotype originates from a human donor who donated a stem cell graft to a child with acute lymphoblastic leukemia. The specimen comprised PBMCs from the stem cell graft donor, sampled from the stem cell graft. Written as DNA, the CDR3 is TGCAGCGTAGGGGACATAGACAGGGGCCGTAACTATGGCTACACCTTC. It encodes CSVGDIDRGRNYGYTF. Filled out from reference TRBV29-1 and TRBJ1-2, the complete variable domain reads SAVISQKPSRDICQRGTSLTIQCQVDSQVTMMFWYRQQPGQSLTLIATANQGSEATYESGFVIDKFPISRPNLTFSTLTVSNMSPEDSSIYLCSVGDIDRGRNYGYTFGSGTRLTVV.